This T cell receptor (beta chain) was identified in a study of blood T cell repertoires in COVID-19. The assay was immunoSEQ multiplex PCR, and TCRdb's table has in-frame clones only and misses some. The table records roughly 35,000 clones, approximately 80% of them present only once. CDR3 size: 15 residues. The trim removed 5 bases at V and 6 bases at J, leaving 10 bases unmatched. Germline CDR1 is SGHTA and CDR2 is FQGNSA. V and J are TRBV7-2 and TRBJ1-2; 9 positions agree with TRBD1. Sequenced input: peripheral blood. This clonotype was obtained from a man older than 75 with acute or convalescent COVID-19. CDR3 loop: CASSPTGTGSNGYTF. CDR3 sequence (DNA): TGTGCCAGCAGCCCTACCGGGACAGGGAGTAATGGCTACACCTTC.